This T cell receptor (beta chain) originates from a study of T cell changes during pregnancy in multiple sclerosis. The protocol was immunoSEQ multiplex PCR, while the TCRdb copy is restricted to in-frame clones and leaves out a portion. The table lists about 47,000 clones, 93% of them singletons, with around 1.9% in the top ten. CDR1 and CDR2 from the germline V gene are SGHTA and FQGNSA. V was trimmed by 5 bases and J by 2 bases, leaving 13 bases between them. The CDR3 sequence is 14 residues long. The source was peripheral blood, collected in the second trimester of pregnancy. The chain joins TRBV7-2 to TRBJ2-7; D may be TRBD1 (5 bases). The origin of this receptor is a female donor with multiple sclerosis, enrolled in a pregnancy study. The CDR3 DNA is TGTGCCAGCAGCCTCCGGACAACCACCTACGAGCAGTACTTC. The encoded protein is CASSLRTTTYEQYF.